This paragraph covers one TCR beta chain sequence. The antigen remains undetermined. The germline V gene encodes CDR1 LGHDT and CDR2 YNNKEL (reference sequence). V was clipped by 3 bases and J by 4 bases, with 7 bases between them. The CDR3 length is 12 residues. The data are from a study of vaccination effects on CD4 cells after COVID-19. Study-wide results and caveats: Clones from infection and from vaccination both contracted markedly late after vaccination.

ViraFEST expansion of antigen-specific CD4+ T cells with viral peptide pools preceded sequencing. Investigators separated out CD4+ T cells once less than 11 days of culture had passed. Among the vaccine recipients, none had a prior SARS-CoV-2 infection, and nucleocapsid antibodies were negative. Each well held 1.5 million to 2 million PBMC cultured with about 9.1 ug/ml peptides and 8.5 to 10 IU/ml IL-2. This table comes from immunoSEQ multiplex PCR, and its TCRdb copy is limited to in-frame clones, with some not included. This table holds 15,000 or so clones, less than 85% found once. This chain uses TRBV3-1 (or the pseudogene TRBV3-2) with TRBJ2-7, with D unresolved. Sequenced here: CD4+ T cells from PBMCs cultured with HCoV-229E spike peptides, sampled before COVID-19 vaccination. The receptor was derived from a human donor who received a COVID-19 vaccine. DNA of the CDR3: TGTGCCAGCAGCCAGGTGGTGTACGAGCAGTACTTC. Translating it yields CASSQVVYEQYF.